Detailed here is one T cell receptor (beta chain). Its cognate antigen is unknown. The data are from a study of blood T cells in healthy people across ages. The draw of peripheral blood yielded ten milliliters from each donor. Per the germline V gene, CDR1 is DFQATT and CDR2 is SNEGSKA (reference sequence). The CDR3 consists of 13 residues. The V segment lost 6 bases and the J segment 6 bases; nucleotides outside the gene matches: 7. General study points: Older individuals had lower TCR beta diversity per million T cells (the decline was roughly linear).

Through a sample-barcoded 5' primer and a J-beta primer mix, a second PCR was run for about 6 to 12 cycles. TCRdb reprocessed the 5' RACE reads via MiXCR and lists one record per CDR3 protein. The table has around 1.5 million distinct CDR3 sequences, 42% seen once. V usage is TRBV20-1 and J usage is TRBJ1-5, with 8 positions matching TRBD1. Sequencing was carried out using blood. The source is a young woman in good health. CDR3 loop: CSAETGDGQPQHF. CDR3 DNA: TGCAGTGCGGAGACAGGGGATGGTCAGCCCCAGCATTTT.